A selection of T cell receptor beta chains follows, all from one sample in a study of cytomegalovirus exposure and HLA in healthy donors. Assay: immunoSEQ multiplex PCR; the TCRdb copy retains only in-frame clones and omits some. Of roughly 180,000 clones in the sample, over 70% were seen once. Source material: PBMCs. Receptor source: a man between 25 and 39 years old in good health and CMV-seropositive. The CDR3 runs from the conserved cysteine through the conserved F or W. The D gene is left open where the match is weak. A row's size may be missing; if present it is once, few, many or a size class.

TRBV6-6	TRBD1	-	TRBJ2-5	TGTGCCAGCAGTCAGCGGGACAGGGGTGAAGAGACCCAGTACTTC	CASSQRDRGEETQYF
TRBV2	TRBD2	-	TRBJ2-1	TGTGCCAGCAGGCGAGGGACTAGCGGGAGGGCCCGGGACAATGAGCAGTTCTTC	CASRRGTSGRARDNEQFF
TRBV10-2	-	few	TRBJ2-5	TGCGCCAGCAGTGGTGGACAGCAAGAGACCCAGTACTTC	CASSGGQQETQYF
TRBV6-1	TRBD2	few	TRBJ2-7	TGTGCCAGCAGTGGGGAGACTAGCGGGGGCTACGAGCAGTACTTC	CASSGETSGGYEQYF
TRBV6-1	TRBD1	few	TRBJ1-5	TGTGCCAGCAGTGAAGGGGCAGGGGGCGTTAATCAGCCCCAGCATTTT	CASSEGAGGVNQPQHF
TRBV14	-	-	TRBJ1-6	TGTGCCAGCAGCCACGGGGGTAGAAATTCACCCCTCCACTTT	CASSHGGRNSPLHF
TRBV11-3	-	once	TRBJ2-7	TGTGCCAGCAGCCCGAGGACATCCGCCTACGAGCAGTACTTC	CASSPRTSAYEQYF
TRBV29-1	-	-	TRBJ2-5	TGCAGCGCTTCCTTATCAGACAGGTCACCAGAGACCCAGTACTTC	CSASLSDRSPETQYF
TRBV6-1	TRBD1	-	TRBJ2-2	TGTGCCAGCAGTGAAATCTCAGGGGGCAATTGGAACACCGGGGAGCTGTTTTTT	CASSEISGGNWNTGELFF
TRBV7-6	TRBD2	-	TRBJ2-5	TGTGCCAGCAGTTCTAGAAGACTAGCGGAACAAGAGACCCAGTACTTC	CASSSRRLAEQETQYF
TRBV7-9	-	-	TRBJ2-1	TGTGCCAGCAGAGACTCGGGGGGCCCGCAGTTCTTC	CASRDSGGPQFF
TRBV6-6	TRBD1	-	TRBJ1-4	TGTGCCAGCAGCTCCGGGACAGGGAATGAAAAACTGTTTTTT	CASSSGTGNEKLFF
TRBV7-9	TRBD2	-	TRBJ2-7	TGTGCCAGCAGCCCGAAACCCCGGACTAGCGGGATGTGCGAGCAGTACTTC	CASSPKPRTSGMCEQYF
TRBV4-2	-	once	TRBJ2-5	TGTGCCAGCAGCCCCCAGCCGGGAGACCAAGAGACCCAGTACTTC	CASSPQPGDQETQYF
TRBV19	-	-	TRBJ2-1	TGTGCCAGTAGTTCGCAACTGGGGCGGAATGAGCAGTTCTTC	CASSSQLGRNEQFF
TRBV29-1	TRBD2	-	TRBJ2-7	TGCAGCGTTGTCGGGGGACTAGCGGGAGGGCGGTACGAGCAGTACTTC	CSVVGGLAGGRYEQYF
TRBV6-4	TRBD1	-	TRBJ1-2	TGTGCCAGCAGCCCTGACAGGGGAAATGGCTACACCTTC	CASSPDRGNGYTF
TRBV28	-	few	TRBJ2-7	TGTGCCAGCCACGAGGAGGACCGAGTCGAGCAGTACTTC	CASHEEDRVEQYF
TRBV25-1	TRBD2	-	TRBJ2-7	TGTGCCAGCAGCTCTAGCGGGAGGGTGGGGGGTACCTACGAGCAGTACTTC	CASSSSGRVGGTYEQYF
TRBV19	-	-	TRBJ2-5	TGTGCCAGTAGTAGCCGGGAACAAGAGACCCAGTACTTC	CASSSREQETQYF
TRBV6-4	-	-	TRBJ2-1	TGTGCCAGCAGTGACTCCCTCAGGGGGGACTACAATGAGCAGTTCTTC	CASSDSLRGDYNEQFF
TRBV30	TRBD1	-	TRBJ1-3	TGTGCCTGGGTCGGGACAGACCCCCCTTGGAGAAACACCATATATTTT	CAWVGTDPPWRNTIYF
TRBV29-1	-	-	TRBJ1-2	TGCAGCGTTGGCCCTCGGGCAGGGGCCTATGGCTACACCTTC	CSVGPRAGAYGYTF
TRBV6-5	TRBD2	-	TRBJ2-7	TGTGCCAGCAGTTCTAAGCGGGGGCTTTACGAGCAGTACTTC	CASSSKRGLYEQYF